The sequence of this T cell receptor beta chain was determined in a study of blood T cell repertoires in COVID-19. Looking at the study overall: PBMCs, B-cell-depleted T cells, or T cells were the source of the cDNA or gDNA that made up the material.

In the authors' methods: Reference gene primer amplification gave nucleated cell count estimates. Sequencing was performed with immunoSEQ multiplex PCR; in TCRdb, only in-frame clones are kept and a portion is missing. The V and J calls and the clone size are those of that table, but D and trimming were determined from the DNA. The sample lists 100,000 to 110,000 clones, approximately 81% seen once, with roughly 13% in the top ten. V shed 6 bases and J 1 base; nucleotides not matched to a gene: 3. Germline V gives CDR1 MNHEY, CDR2 SVGEGT. CDR3 length equals 15 residues. Sequenced sample: peripheral blood. The V gene is TRBV6-2 or TRBV6-3, the J gene TRBJ2-1; 10 bases line up with TRBD2. This TCR was recovered from a human donor in a cohort sampled during active COVID-19. This CDR3 reads CASRPSGGSYNEQFF. CDR3 sequence (DNA): TGTGCCAGCAGGCCTAGCGGGGGTTCCTACAATGAGCAGTTCTTC.